A selection of T cell receptor beta chains follows, all from one sample in a study of shared clonotypes between healthy human individuals. The table came from immunoSEQ multiplex PCR; TCRdb's copy has only in-frame clones and leaves some out. This table holds a few million clones, approximately 92% found once. What was sequenced was naive CD8+ T cells from PBMCs. The source is a man aged 18-30 years in good health. Some clones in this sample may be carry-over from other donors' samples. Both conserved end residues are part of each CDR3. The D gene is left open where the match is weak. Clone size is given for some rows only: seen once, a few or many times, or a class if the clone is expanded.

D gene	clone size	J gene	V gene	CDR3 DNA	CDR3 protein
-	few	TRBJ1-1	TRBV20-1	TGCAGTGCCCGGGTCCCGGCTTTCTTT	CSARVPAFF
-	-	TRBJ2-5	TRBV18	TGTGCCAGCTCACCGGGCGACGTGACCCAGTACTTC	CASSPGDVTQYF
TRBD1	-	TRBJ1-1	TRBV5-4	TGTGCCAGCAGCAGCGGGACAGGGATTACTGAAGCTTTCTTT	CASSSGTGITEAFF
-	-	TRBJ2-5	TRBV1	TGCACCAGCAGCCAGGCTAATAGGCGGGCCCAAGAGACCCAGTACTTC	CTSSQANRRAQETQYF
-	-	TRBJ2-5	TRBV28	TGTGCCAGCAGAACCGTGGAGGGCAGGGAGACCCAGTACTTC	CASRTVEGRETQYF
TRBD2	-	TRBJ2-2	TRBV27	TGTGCCAGCAGTTTAATCGGGACTAGCGGGAGAATCGGGGAGCTGTTTTTT	CASSLIGTSGRIGELFF
TRBD2	-	TRBJ2-7	TRBV10-3	TGTGCCATCAGCTCGACTAGCGGGAGAATACCCTACGAGCAGTACTTC	CAISSTSGRIPYEQYF
-	-	TRBJ1-5	TRBV23-1	TGCGCCAGCACCCAAGGTCCTAGGGGTCAGCCCCAGCATTTT	CASTQGPRGQPQHF
TRBD2	-	TRBJ2-1	TRBV6-5	TGTGCCAGCAGTTGGGGACTAGCGGGAGGCCATGAGCAGTTCTTC	CASSWGLAGGHEQFF
-	-	TRBJ2-5	TRBV19	TGTGCCAGTAGTACGGGGTCGCAAGAGACCCAGTACTTC	CASSTGSQETQYF
TRBD2	-	TRBJ2-7	TRBV27	TGTGCCAGCAGTTTAGGACTAGACTACGAGCAGTACTTC	CASSLGLDYEQYF
-	-	TRBJ1-5	TRBV5-1	TGCGCCAGCAGCCTTGCTCCTAATCAGCCCCAGCATTTT	CASSLAPNQPQHF
-	-	TRBJ2-2	TRBV2	TGTGCCAGCAGTGTTGAGGGGGGGGGCGCTACCCCGAACACCGGGGAGCTGTTTTTT	CASSVEGGGATPNTGELFF
TRBD2	-	TRBJ2-2	TRBV2	TGTGCCAGCAGCGGACTAGCAACCGGGGAGCTGTTTTTT	CASSGLATGELFF